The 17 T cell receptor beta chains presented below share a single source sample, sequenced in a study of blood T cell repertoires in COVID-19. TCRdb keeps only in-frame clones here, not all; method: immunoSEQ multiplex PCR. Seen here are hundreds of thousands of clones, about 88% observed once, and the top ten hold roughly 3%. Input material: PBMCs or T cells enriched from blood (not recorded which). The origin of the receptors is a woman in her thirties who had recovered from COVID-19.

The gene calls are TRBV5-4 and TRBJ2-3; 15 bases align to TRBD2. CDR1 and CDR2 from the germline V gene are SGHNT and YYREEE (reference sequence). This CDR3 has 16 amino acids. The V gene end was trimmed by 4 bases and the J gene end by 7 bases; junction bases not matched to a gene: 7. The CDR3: CASSEGLAGGEYTQYF. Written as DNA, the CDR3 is TGTGCCAGCAGCGAGGGACTAGCGGGAGGAGAATATACGCAGTATTTT.

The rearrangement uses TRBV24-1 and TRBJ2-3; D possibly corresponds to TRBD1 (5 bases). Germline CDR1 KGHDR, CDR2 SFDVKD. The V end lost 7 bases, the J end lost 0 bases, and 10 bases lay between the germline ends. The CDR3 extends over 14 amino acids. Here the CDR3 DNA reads TGTGCCACCAGGTCCCGACAGAGCACAGATACGCAGTATTTT. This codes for CATRSRQSTDTQYF.

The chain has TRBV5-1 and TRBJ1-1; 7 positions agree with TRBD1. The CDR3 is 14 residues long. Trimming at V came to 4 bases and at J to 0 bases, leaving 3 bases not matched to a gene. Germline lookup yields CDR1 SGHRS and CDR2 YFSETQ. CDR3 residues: CASSTTGLNTEAFF. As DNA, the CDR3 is TGCGCCAGCAGCACGACAGGGCTGAACACTGAAGCTTTCTTT.

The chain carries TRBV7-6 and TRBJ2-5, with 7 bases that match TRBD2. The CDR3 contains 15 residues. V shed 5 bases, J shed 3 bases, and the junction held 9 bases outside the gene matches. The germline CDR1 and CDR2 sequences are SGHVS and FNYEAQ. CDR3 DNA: TGTGCCAGCAGCATCAGGGTGGCGGGGGAAGAGACCCAGTACTTC. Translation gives CASSIRVAGEETQYF.

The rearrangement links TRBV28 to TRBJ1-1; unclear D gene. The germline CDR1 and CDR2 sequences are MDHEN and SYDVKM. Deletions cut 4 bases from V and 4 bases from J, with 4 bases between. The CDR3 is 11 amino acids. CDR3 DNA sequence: TGTGCCAGCAGTTCGGGCACTGAAGCTTTCTTT. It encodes CASSSGTEAFF.

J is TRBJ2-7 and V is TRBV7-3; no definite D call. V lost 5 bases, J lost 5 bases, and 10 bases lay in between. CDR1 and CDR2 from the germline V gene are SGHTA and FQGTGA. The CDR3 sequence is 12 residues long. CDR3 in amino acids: CASSPRLDEQYF. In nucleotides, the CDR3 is TGTGCCAGCAGCCCCCGACTCGACGAGCAGTACTTC.

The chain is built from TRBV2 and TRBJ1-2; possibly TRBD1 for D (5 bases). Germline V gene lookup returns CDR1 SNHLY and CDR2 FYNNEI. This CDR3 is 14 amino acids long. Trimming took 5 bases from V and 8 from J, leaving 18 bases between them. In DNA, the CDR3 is TGTGCCAGCAGTTCCCTTGGGGACTCTGGGGGCTACACCTTC. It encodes CASSSLGDSGGYTF.

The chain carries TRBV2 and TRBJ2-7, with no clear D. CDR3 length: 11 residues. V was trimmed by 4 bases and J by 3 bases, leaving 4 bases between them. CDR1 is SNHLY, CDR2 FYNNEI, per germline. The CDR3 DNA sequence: TGTGCCAGCAGTGCAATCTACGAGCAGTACTTC. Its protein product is CASSAIYEQYF.

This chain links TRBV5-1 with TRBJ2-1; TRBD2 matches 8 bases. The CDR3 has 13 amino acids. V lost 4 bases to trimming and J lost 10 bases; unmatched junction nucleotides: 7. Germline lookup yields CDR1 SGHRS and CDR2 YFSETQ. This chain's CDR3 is CASSLGTSDEQFF. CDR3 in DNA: TGCGCCAGCAGCCTCGGGACTAGTGACGAGCAGTTCTTC.

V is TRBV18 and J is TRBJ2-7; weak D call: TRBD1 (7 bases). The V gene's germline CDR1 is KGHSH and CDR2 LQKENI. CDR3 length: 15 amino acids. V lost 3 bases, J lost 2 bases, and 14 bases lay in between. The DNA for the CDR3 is TGTGCCAGCTCACCGCGGGGACAGCGGGCCTACGAGCAGTACTTC. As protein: CASSPRGQRAYEQYF.

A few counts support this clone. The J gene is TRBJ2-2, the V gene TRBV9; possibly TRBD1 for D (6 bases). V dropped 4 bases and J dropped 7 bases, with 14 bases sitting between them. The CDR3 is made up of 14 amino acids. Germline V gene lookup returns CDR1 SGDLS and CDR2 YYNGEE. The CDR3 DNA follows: TGTGCCAGCAGCTTTACCACAGGGAACGGGGAGCTGTTTTTT. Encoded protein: CASSFTTGNGELFF.

CDR3 residues: CASSQDTGSNSPLHF. CDR3 nucleotides: TGTGCCAGCAGCCAAGACACGGGGAGTAATTCACCCCTCCACTTT. This chain joins TRBV3-1 (or the pseudogene TRBV3-2) and TRBJ1-6; no firm D call. V lost 0 bases to trimming and J lost 6 bases, with 9 bases between them. The CDR3 length is 15 residues. Germline-derived CDR1 and CDR2 are LGHDT and YNNKEL (reference sequence).

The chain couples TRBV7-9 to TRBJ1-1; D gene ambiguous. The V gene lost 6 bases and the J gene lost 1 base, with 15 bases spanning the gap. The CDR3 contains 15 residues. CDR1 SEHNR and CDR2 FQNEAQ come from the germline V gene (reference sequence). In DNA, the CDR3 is TGTGCCAGCAGACCCACCTCCGGGAGGAACACTGAAGCTTTCTTT. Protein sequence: CASRPTSGRNTEAFF.

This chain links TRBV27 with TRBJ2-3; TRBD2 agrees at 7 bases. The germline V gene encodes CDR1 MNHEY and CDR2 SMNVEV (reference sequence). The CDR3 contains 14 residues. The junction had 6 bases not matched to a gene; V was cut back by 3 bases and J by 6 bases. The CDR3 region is CASSFGGGGDTQYF. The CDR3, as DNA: TGTGCCAGCAGTTTCGGCGGGGGTGGGGATACGCAGTATTTT.

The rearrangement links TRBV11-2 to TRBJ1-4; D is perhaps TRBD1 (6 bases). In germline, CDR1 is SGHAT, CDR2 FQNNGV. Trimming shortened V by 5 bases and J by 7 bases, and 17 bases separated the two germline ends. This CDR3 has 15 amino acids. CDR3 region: CASSVSRGIGEKLFF. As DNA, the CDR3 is TGTGCCAGCAGCGTTAGCAGGGGTATAGGTGAAAAACTGTTTTTT.

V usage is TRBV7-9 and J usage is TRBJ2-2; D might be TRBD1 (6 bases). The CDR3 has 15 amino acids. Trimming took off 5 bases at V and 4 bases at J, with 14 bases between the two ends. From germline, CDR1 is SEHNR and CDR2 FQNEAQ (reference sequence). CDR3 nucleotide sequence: TGTGCCAGCAGCCGGTTGGGGGCGGTCACCGGGGAGCTGTTTTTT. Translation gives CASSRLGAVTGELFF.

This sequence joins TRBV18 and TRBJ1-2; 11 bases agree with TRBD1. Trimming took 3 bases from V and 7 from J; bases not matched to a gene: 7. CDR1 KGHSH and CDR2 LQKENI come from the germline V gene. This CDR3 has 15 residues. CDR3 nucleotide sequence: TGTGCCAGCTCACCCTCGGGACAGGGGGTTTTTGGCTACACCTTC. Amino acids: CASSPSGQGVFGYTF.